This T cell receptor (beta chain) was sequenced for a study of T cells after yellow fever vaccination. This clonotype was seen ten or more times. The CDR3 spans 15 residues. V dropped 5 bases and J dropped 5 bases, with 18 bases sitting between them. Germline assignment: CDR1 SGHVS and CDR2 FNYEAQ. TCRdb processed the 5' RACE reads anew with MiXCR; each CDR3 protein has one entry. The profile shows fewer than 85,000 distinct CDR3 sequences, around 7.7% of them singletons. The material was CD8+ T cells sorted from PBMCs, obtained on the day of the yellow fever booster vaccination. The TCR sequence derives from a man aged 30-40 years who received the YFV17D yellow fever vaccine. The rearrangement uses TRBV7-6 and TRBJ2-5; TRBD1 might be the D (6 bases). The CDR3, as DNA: TGTGCCAGCAGCCCCCCGGGACAAAATGTGGAGACCCAGTACTTC. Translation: CASSPPGQNVETQYF.